The 12 T cell receptor beta chains below were found in one sample sequenced in a study of molecular identifiers for immune sequencing clone quantification. TCRdb independently ran MiXCR on the PCR reads; one entry per CDR3 protein. In the table there are 88,000 or so distinct CDR3 sequences, roughly 23% of which are singletons. The specimen was naive CD8+ T cells from blood, with Jurkat cell RNA spiked in. Subset reported: FACS-sorted CD8+CD4-CCR7+CD45RA+ naive T cells. These receptors all stem from a human donor in good health. Some libraries in this study had Jurkat cell RNA spiked in.

This clonotype was counted ten times or more. The rearrangement joins TRBV18 to TRBJ2-3; 8 nucleotides match TRBD2. V lost 3 bases to trimming and J lost 2 bases; unmatched junction nucleotides: 13. CDR3 length: 18 residues. The germline V gene encodes CDR1 KGHSH and CDR2 LQKENI. The CDR3 DNA reads TGTGCCAGCTCACCCCCGACGGGAGCGGGGGCTTCCACAGATACGCAGTATTTT. Protein product: CASSPPTGAGASTDTQYF.

This clonotype was seen repeatedly, ten times or more. The chain joins TRBV5-5 to TRBJ2-5, with D maybe TRBD1 (6 bases). The V gene's germline CDR1 is SGHKS and CDR2 YYEKEE (reference sequence). The CDR3 length is 11 residues. Trimming pared 4 bases from V and 10 bases from J, leaving 11 bases between. The CDR3 loop reads CASSLQGIQYF. CDR3 DNA: TGTGCCAGCAGCCTACAGGGCATCCAGTACTTC.

V is TRBV2 and J is TRBJ1-1; D may be TRBD1 (6 bases). V lost 1 base to trimming and J lost 3 bases, with 12 bases between them. This CDR3 has 15 residues. Germline assignment: CDR1 SNHLY and CDR2 FYNNEI. The DNA of the CDR3 is TGTGCCAGCAGTGAAGAGGGGGGTCTATACACTGAAGCTTTCTTT. The encoded protein is CASSEEGGLYTEAFF.

V and J are TRBV4-3 and TRBJ2-1, with TRBD1 matching over 8 bases. With V trimmed by 0 bases and J by 4 bases, 5 bases remained unmatched. CDR1 is LGHNA and CDR2 is YSLEER in the germline V gene. The CDR3 loop spans 16 amino acids. CDR3 sequence: CASSQDGGQVYNEQFF. CDR3 DNA: TGCGCCAGCAGCCAAGATGGGGGACAGGTTTACAATGAGCAGTTCTTC.

Turning to this clonotype: This clone may be a read error of a much larger clone one base away. The gene calls are TRBV7-2 and TRBJ2-3; no firm D call. CDR3 size: 12 residues. CDR1 SGHTA and CDR2 FQGNSA come from the germline V gene. Trimming pared 5 bases from V and 3 bases from J, leaving 6 bases between. This CDR3 is CASSLLTDTQYF. The CDR3 nucleotides are TGTGCCAGCAGCCTTTTGACAGATACGCAGTATTTT. Full variable domain (outside the CDR3, taken from reference TRBV7-2 and TRBJ2-3): GAGVSQSPSNKVTEKGKDVELRCDPISGHTALYWYRQSLGQGLEFLIYFQGNSAPDKSGLPSDRFSAERTGGSVSTLTIQRTQQEDSAVYLCASSLLTDTQYFGPGTRLTVL.

This clonotype was observed many times. The chain has TRBV20-1 and TRBJ2-7; tentative D call: TRBD2 (5 bases). The CDR3 is made up of 14 amino acids. The V gene's germline CDR1 is DFQATT and CDR2 SNEGSKA (reference sequence). The V and J ends lost 5 bases and 2 bases respectively, with 16 bases between them. Written as DNA, the CDR3 is TGCAGTGCTCAGAAAAGCGGCCGCACCTACGAGCAGTACTTC. Its translation: CSAQKSGRTYEQYF.

This chain links TRBV4-3 with TRBJ2-2; no clear D. Trimming left V 0 bases short and J 6 bases short, with 11 bases between. The CDR3 is 15 amino acids. The germline V gene encodes CDR1 LGHNA and CDR2 YSLEER. The CDR3 nucleotides read TGCGCCAGCAGCCAAGAATCAAGGGTCTCCGGGGAGCTGTTTTTT. As protein: CASSQESRVSGELFF.

This clonotype was observed once. The J gene is TRBJ2-7, the V gene TRBV12-3 or TRBV12-4, with D uncertain. The DNA end favors TRBJ2-1, so the J call may be wrong. There are 12 residues in the CDR3. The CDR3 coding sequence is TGTGCCAGCAGTGATCAGGAGTACGAGCAGTTCTTC. It codes for CASSDQEYEQFF.

This clonotype was counted only a few times. CDR3 DNA: TGTGCCAGCAGTCCCTCAAGGCAGGGAGGATACGAGCAGTACTTC. Protein: CASSPSRQGGYEQYF. This chain uses TRBV27 with TRBJ2-7, with a tentative D call TRBD2 (6 bases). Looked up from germline, CDR1 is MNHEY and CDR2 is SMNVEV (reference sequence). The CDR3 spans 15 residues. Between the trimmed V and J ends, which lost 5 bases and 4 bases, there was a span of 18 bases.

This clonotype was detected many times. The gene calls are TRBV27 and TRBJ2-1; no clear D gene. The CDR3 sequence is 12 residues long. Looked up from germline, CDR1 is MNHEY and CDR2 is SMNVEV (reference sequence). The ends were cut back, 6 bases at V and 8 bases at J, with 11 bases in the middle. The CDR3 protein is CASRGYPHEQFF. CDR3 DNA: TGTGCCAGCAGGGGTTACCCCCATGAGCAGTTCTTC.

This clonotype was seen more than once but under ten times. The J gene is TRBJ2-7, the V gene TRBV29-1, with 7 bases that match TRBD1. Germline lookup yields CDR1 SQVTM and CDR2 ANQGSEA. The CDR3 contains 14 residues. V was pared by 1 base and J by 4 bases, with 7 bases of the junction left unmatched. The CDR3: CSVEGPGTEYEQYF. DNA of the CDR3: TGCAGCGTTGAAGGTCCAGGGACAGAGTACGAGCAGTACTTC.

For this clonotype: Germline and junction disagree at one end, which may indicate a read error. CDR3 DNA sequence: TGTGCCAACAGTTTAGGGGCCAGCGGGAGTGAGCAGTACTTC. Protein product: CANSLGASGSEQYF. The V gene is TRBV27, the J gene TRBJ2-7; 8 bases align to TRBD2. The CDR3 is 14 residues long. Looked up from germline, CDR1 is MNHEY and CDR2 is SMNVEV (reference sequence).